This paragraph reports one T cell receptor beta chain. Its antigen is still unknown. This sample is part of a study of radiation and T cells in renal cell carcinoma. Sequencing used immunoSEQ multiplex PCR; TCRdb keeps in-frame clones, though not all of them. Seen here are about 73,000 clones, approximately 82% observed once, and the top ten hold more than 2%. This sample's time point: blood 4 weeks post-SBRT, at nephrectomy. Treatment indicated: 15 Gy SBRT to primary tumor, nephrectomy 4 weeks later. After SBRT, blood was collected at 2 and 4 weeks, plus baseline. Study conclusions and caveats: Baseline intratumoral clonotype presence is unknown without pretreatment biopsies. In blood, top tumor clones expanded by 2 weeks, shrinking by 4.

This receptor was identified in a woman aged 55-70 years with renal cell carcinoma. Sample: blood, taken from a patient whose treatment included radiotherapy and nephrectomy.

CDR3 in amino acids: CASSVGTGRSYEQYF. CDR3 bases: TGTGCCAGCAGCGTAGGTACAGGCAGGTCCTACGAGCAGTACTTC. The genes are TRBV9 and TRBJ2-7, with a weak D call TRBD1 (5 bases). The V and J ends lost 0 bases and 1 base respectively, with 11 bases between them. The germline CDR1 and CDR2 sequences are SGDLS and YYNGEE. The CDR3 loop spans 15 amino acids.